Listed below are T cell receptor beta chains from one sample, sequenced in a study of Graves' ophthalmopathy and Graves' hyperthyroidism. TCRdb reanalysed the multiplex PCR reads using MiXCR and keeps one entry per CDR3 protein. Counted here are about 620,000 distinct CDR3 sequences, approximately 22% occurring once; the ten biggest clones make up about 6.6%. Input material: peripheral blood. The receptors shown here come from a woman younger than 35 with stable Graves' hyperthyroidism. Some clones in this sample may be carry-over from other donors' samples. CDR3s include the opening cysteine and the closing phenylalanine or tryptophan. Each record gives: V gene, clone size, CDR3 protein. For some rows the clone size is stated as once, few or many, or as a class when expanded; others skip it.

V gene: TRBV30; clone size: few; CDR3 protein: CAWRTGQGIYEQYF
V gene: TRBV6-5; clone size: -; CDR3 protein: CASSLAGWNSGELFF
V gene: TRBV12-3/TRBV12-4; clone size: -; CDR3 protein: CASGPAGRAGGYTF
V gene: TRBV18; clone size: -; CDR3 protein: CASSPPQILGETQYF
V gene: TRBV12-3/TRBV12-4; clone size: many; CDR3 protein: CASSNRRTHQPQHF
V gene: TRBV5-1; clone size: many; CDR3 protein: CASSLEATGRDTEAFF
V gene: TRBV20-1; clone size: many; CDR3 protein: CSARPGQAISYEQYF
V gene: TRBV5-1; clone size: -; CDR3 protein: CASSSTGTGGTDTEAFF
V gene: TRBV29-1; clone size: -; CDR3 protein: CSVDPSEGWSGYTF
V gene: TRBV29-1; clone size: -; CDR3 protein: CSVEDLGGPDTQYF
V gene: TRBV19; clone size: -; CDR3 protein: CASRPRGQPNTEAFF
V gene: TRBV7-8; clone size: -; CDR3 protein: CASSVLLNQPQHF
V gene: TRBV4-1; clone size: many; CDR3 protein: CASSQRGEGALDYGYTF